This entry concerns a single T cell receptor beta chain. What it binds is not known. This entry comes from a study of T cell responses to AZD1222 COVID-19 vaccine. General observations from the study: No repertoire was sampled before or during the peak T cell response, only after it. The sample set comprised mostly white British donors with more females, and clonal diversity was possibly underestimated. The breadth and depth of Spike-specific TCRs increased once two AZD1222 doses had been given.

Measured with immunoSEQ multiplex PCR; TCRdb has only the in-frame clones, and not every one. The sample shows about 73,000 clones, roughly nine tenths of them seen only once. CDR1 SGHNT and CDR2 YENEEA come from the germline V gene. Trimming removed 5 bases from V and 0 bases from J; junction bases left unmatched: 6. The CDR3 is 15 residues long. This sequence was found in an adult who received the AZD1222 COVID-19 vaccine. The chain links TRBV11-3 to TRBJ1-1; 7 bases are shared with TRBD1. Sequences were derived from peripheral blood, sampled 28 days after the second AZD1222 dose. The CDR3 sequence is CASSTGQIMNTEAFF. The CDR3 DNA reads TGTGCCAGCAGCACGGGACAGATCATGAACACTGAAGCTTTCTTT. Full variable domain (outside the CDR3, taken from reference TRBV11-3 and TRBJ1-1): EAGVVQSPRYKIIEKKQPVAFWCNPISGHNTLYWYLQNLGQGPELLIRYENEEAVDDSQLPKDRFSAERLKGVDSTLKIQPAELGDSAVYLCASSTGQIMNTEAFFGQGTRLTVV.